The 4 T cell receptor beta chains below all came from one sample that was sequenced in a study of shared clonotypes between healthy human individuals. Using immunoSEQ multiplex PCR, the repertoire was profiled, and TCRdb retains in-frame clones only, with some absent. Counted here are 2 million to 2.5 million clones, about 94% occurring once; the ten biggest clones make up less than 0.15%. The source material was naive CD4+ T cells sorted from blood. Regarding subset: CD45RA+ positively selected. The receptors shown here come from a man aged 18 to 30 in good health.

The gene calls are TRBV7-8 and TRBJ2-1; D not certain. V lost 2 bases to trimming and J lost 8 bases, with 7 bases between them. Per the germline V gene, CDR1 is SGHVS and CDR2 is FQNEAQ. The CDR3 runs 12 residues. CDR3 DNA: TGTGCCAGCAGCTTATTTGAGGATGAGCAGTTCTTC. Its translation: CASSLFEDEQFF.

About this clone itself: This specimen includes other DNA sequences encoding the same CDR3. The rearrangement joins TRBV28 to TRBJ2-2; D ambiguous. Trimming pared 3 bases from V and 3 bases from J, leaving 2 bases between. The CDR3 has 12 amino acids. Per the germline V gene, CDR1 is MDHEN and CDR2 is SYDVKM. The CDR3 protein is CASSFYTGELFF. CDR3 in DNA: TGTGCCAGCAGTTTTTACACCGGGGAGCTGTTTTTT.

The V and J genes are TRBV2 and TRBJ2-1; 13 nucleotides agree with TRBD2. V trimming: 6 bases; J trimming: 9 bases; junction bases outside the gene matches: 8. Germline assignment: CDR1 SNHLY and CDR2 FYNNEI. The CDR3 has 15 amino acids. The CDR3 reads CASRQLAGGLGEQFF. The CDR3 bases are TGTGCCAGCAGACAACTAGCGGGGGGGCTGGGTGAGCAGTTCTTC.

The genes are TRBV9 and TRBJ2-7; TRBD2 is a possible D gene (6 bases). This CDR3 is 16 amino acids long. V gave up 3 bases and J gave up 3 bases, with 19 bases separating them. Per the germline V gene, CDR1 is SGDLS and CDR2 is YYNGEE. CDR3 DNA sequence: TGTGCCAGCAGCGCCCCGGGAGCTTGTTTCTTCTACGAGCAGTACTTC. Amino acids: CASSAPGACFFYEQYF.